One T cell receptor beta chain is described in this entry. The CDR3 totals 13 residues. Looked up from germline, CDR1 is MNHEY and CDR2 is SMNVEV (reference sequence). V was clipped by 4 bases and J by 13 bases; unmatched bases: 12. This record comes from a study of cytomegalovirus exposure and HLA in healthy donors. Profiling relied on immunoSEQ multiplex PCR, and the TCRdb table lists in-frame clones only, not all of them. This sample has roughly 130,000 clones; 85% to 90% occur once, and the top ten carry roughly 6.4%. Material for sequencing was PBMCs. The rearrangement links TRBV27 to TRBJ1-2, with TRBD1 identical over 7 bases. The TCR sequence derives from a woman aged 25 to 39 in good health and CMV-seropositive. The CDR3 is CASSSQPTGVCTF. CDR3 sequence (DNA): TGTGCCAGCAGTTCGCAACCCACAGGGGTTTGCACCTTC.